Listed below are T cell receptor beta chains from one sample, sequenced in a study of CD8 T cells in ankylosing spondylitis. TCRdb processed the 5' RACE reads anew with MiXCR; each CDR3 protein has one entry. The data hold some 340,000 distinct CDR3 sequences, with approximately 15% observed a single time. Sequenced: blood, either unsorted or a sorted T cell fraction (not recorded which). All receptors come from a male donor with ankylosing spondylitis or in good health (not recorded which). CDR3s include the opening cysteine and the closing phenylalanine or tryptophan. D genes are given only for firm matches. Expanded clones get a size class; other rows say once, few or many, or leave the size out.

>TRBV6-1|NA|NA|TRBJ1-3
CASRAARTSSGNTIYF
TGTGCCAGCAGGGCAGCCCGTACCTCCTCTGGAAACACCATATATTTT
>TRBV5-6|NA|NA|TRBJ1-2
CASSDGTVGYTF
TGTGCCAGCAGTGACGGGACTGTTGGCTACACCTTC
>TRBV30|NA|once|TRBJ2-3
CAWSVDQTTQYF
TGTGCCTGGAGTGTGGACCAGACTACGCAGTATTTT
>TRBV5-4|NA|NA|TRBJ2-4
CASSFQIAKNIQYF
TGTGCCAGCAGCTTCCAGATAGCCAAAAACATTCAGTACTTC
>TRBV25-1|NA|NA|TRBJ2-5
CASSEYQGWLGETQYF
TGTGCCAGCAGTGAATATCAGGGTTGGCTTGGAGAGACCCAGTACTTC
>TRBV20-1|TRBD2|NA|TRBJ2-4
CSAGRLAGDQNIQYF
TGCAGTGCTGGAAGACTAGCGGGGGACCAAAACATTCAGTACTTC
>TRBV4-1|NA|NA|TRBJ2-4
CASSQEKQAPLAKNIQYF
TGCGCCAGCAGCCAAGAGAAACAGGCGCCTCTAGCCAAAAACATTCAGTACTTC
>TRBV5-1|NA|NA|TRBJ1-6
CASSLGQERNSPLHF
TGCGCCAGCAGCTTGGGACAGGAGCGGAATTCACCCCTCCACTTT
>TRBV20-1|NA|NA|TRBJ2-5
CSAISTSETQYF
TGCAGTGCTATATCTACCTCTGAGACCCAGTACTTC
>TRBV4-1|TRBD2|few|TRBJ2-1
CASSILAGGANEQFF
TGCGCCAGCAGCATTCTAGCGGGAGGGGCCAATGAGCAGTTCTTC
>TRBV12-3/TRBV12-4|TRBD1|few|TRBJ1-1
CASRRQGSNTEAFF
TGTGCCAGCAGACGACAGGGCTCGAACACTGAAGCTTTCTTT
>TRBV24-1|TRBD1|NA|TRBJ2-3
CATSDSGTGRRNTQYF
TGTGCCACCAGTGACTCCGGGACAGGGAGGAGGAATACGCAGTATTTT
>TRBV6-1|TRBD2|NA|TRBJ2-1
CASREREGFNEQFF
TGTGCCAGCCGCGAGCGGGAGGGCTTTAATGAGCAGTTCTTC
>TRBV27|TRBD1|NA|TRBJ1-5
CASSNTGTGGIVNQPQHF
TGTGCCAGCAGTAACACCGGGACAGGGGGTATTGTGAATCAGCCCCAGCATTTT
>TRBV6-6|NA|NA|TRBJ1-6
CASSQEGAPLHF
TGTGCCAGCAGTCAGGAGGGGGCACCCCTCCACTTT
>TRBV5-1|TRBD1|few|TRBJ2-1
CASSWTGFYSANEQFF
TGCGCCAGCAGCTGGACAGGTTTTTATAGTGCTAATGAGCAGTTCTTC
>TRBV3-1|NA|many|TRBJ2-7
CASSSGGEQYF
TGTGCCAGCAGCAGTGGAGGTGAGCAGTACTTC
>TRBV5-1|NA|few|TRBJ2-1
CASSLELQAYNEQFF
TGCGCCAGCAGCTTGGAGCTCCAAGCCTACAATGAGCAGTTCTTC
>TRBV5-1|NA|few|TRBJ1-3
CASTGSGNTIYF
TGCGCCAGCACCGGCTCTGGAAACACCATATATTTT
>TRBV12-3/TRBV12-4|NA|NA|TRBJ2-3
CASSPVPDTQYF
TGTGCCAGCAGTCCCGTCCCAGATACGCAGTATTTT
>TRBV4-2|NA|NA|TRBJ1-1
CASSQGISNTEAFF
TGTGCCAGCAGCCAAGGGATTTCGAACACTGAAGCTTTCTTT
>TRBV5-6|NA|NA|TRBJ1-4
CASSSAHGLQHEKLFF
TGTGCCAGCAGCTCCGCGCACGGACTGCAGCATGAAAAACTGTTTTTT
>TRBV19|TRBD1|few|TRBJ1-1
CASTDRGRTEAFF
TGTGCCAGTACTGACAGGGGGCGAACTGAAGCTTTCTTT
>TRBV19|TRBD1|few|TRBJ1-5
CASSLTGDGQPQHF
TGTGCCAGTAGCCTTACAGGGGATGGCCAGCCCCAGCATTTT
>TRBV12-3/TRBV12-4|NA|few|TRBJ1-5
CASSLQLQGGNQPQHF
TGTGCCAGCAGTTTACAATTACAGGGAGGCAATCAGCCCCAGCATTTT
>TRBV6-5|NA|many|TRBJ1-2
CASSYSQAPYGYTF
TGTGCCAGCAGTTACTCCCAGGCCCCCTATGGCTACACCTTC
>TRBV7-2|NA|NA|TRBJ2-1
CASSREGAVASYNEQFF
TGTGCCAGCAGCAGGGAAGGGGCGGTAGCTTCCTACAATGAGCAGTTCTTC
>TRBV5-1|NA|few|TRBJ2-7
CASSLFEGSYEQYF
TGCGCCAGCAGCTTGTTTGAGGGAAGTTACGAGCAGTACTTC
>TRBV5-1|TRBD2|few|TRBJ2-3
CASSSAGRTSWRDTQYF
TGCGCCAGCAGCTCAGCTGGAAGGACTAGTTGGAGAGATACGCAGTATTTT
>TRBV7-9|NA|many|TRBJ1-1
CASSPGFEAFF
TGTGCCAGCAGCCCGGGATTTGAAGCTTTCTTT
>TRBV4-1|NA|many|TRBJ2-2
CASSQVFSRPPNTGELFF
TGCGCCAGCAGCCAAGTGTTTAGTCGGCCTCCGAACACCGGGGAGCTGTTTTTT
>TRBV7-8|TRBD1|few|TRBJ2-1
CASSLSGTALIGNEQFF
TGTGCCAGCAGCTTATCCGGGACAGCCCTTATTGGAAATGAGCAGTTCTTC
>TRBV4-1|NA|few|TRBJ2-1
CASSHPPVNPEQFF
TGCGCCAGCAGCCACCCCCCCGTGAACCCTGAGCAGTTCTTC
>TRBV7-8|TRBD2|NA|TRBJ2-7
CASSLGGLAGANEQYF
TGTGCCAGCAGCTTAGGTGGGCTAGCGGGAGCAAACGAGCAGTACTTC